Presented here are 18 T cell receptor beta chains from one specimen sequenced in a study of response to subunit inactivated influenza vaccine listed by TCRdb under 2018. Libraries were made using RT-PCR. TCRdb names Illumina HiSeq 2500 as the instrument used. In-frame beta chains were kept once TCRdb had trimmed the public reads at Q25 with fastp and called clones with MiXCR. Entries are consolidated by CDR3 protein sequence, retaining the most common genes and DNA. This sample lists around 850,000 distinct CDR3 sequences; approximately 17% were detected once. The top ten constitute under 13% of the sample. The sample here was PBMCs from blood, taken about 5 days after vaccination. Receptor source: a man aged 50 to 60 who received an inactivated influenza vaccine. Donor details come from another sample of the same person, matched by shared clones.

The chain couples TRBV25-1 to TRBJ1-2, with TRBD1 as a possible D gene (5 bases). Between the trimmed V and J ends, which lost 7 bases and 2 bases, there was a span of 17 bases. This CDR3 has 15 amino acids. CDR1 is MGHDK, CDR2 SYGVNS, per germline. The CDR3 sequence: CASTPLGEGNYGYTF. For the CDR3, the DNA is TGTGCCAGCACCCCCCTTGGGGAGGGGAACTATGGCTACACCTTC.

Many counts were recorded for this clonotype. The chain couples TRBV12-3 or TRBV12-4 to TRBJ2-7, with TRBD1 matching 10 bases. V was clipped by 3 bases and J by 3 bases; unmatched bases: 2. The CDR3 is 14 residues long. The CDR3 DNA reads TGTGCCAGCAGTTTGAGGGACAGGGGCTACGAGCAGTACTTC. Its translation is CASSLRDRGYEQYF.

In this sample, this clonotype turned up a few times. The chain uses TRBV7-2 and TRBJ1-6; D is ambiguous. Trimming shortened V by 1 base and J by 0 bases, and 7 bases separated the two germline ends. The CDR3 has 16 amino acids. Per the germline V gene, CDR1 is SGHTA and CDR2 is FQGNSA. The CDR3 region is CASSLESYSYNSPLHF. DNA for the CDR3: TGTGCCAGCAGCTTAGAATCGTACTCCTATAATTCACCCCTCCACTTT.

Only a few counts were recorded for this clonotype. This chain connects TRBV29-1 to TRBJ2-1, with D possibly matching TRBD2 (6 bases). Germline lookup yields CDR1 SQVTM and CDR2 ANQGSEA. This CDR3 region has 14 residues. Trimming left V 7 bases short and J 8 bases short, with 21 bases between. CDR3 sequence reads: CSAVPGLSWYEQFF. The CDR3 DNA reads TGCAGCGCCGTACCGGGACTTTCGTGGTATGAGCAGTTCTTC.

This clonotype occurred a few times. The chain joins TRBV27 to TRBJ2-3, with D possibly matching TRBD2 (5 bases). CDR1 and CDR2 (germline): MNHEY, SMNVEV (reference sequence). Trimming removed 6 bases from V and 2 bases from J, with 12 bases in between. This CDR3 region has 14 residues. The CDR3 sequence: CASRKAALTDTQYF. CDR3 DNA: TGTGCCAGCAGGAAAGCGGCTCTCACAGATACGCAGTATTTT.

This clonotype was counted between two and nine times. This chain joins TRBV5-4 and TRBJ2-7; TRBD2 agrees at 14 bases. Germline V gene sequence: CDR1 SGHNT, CDR2 YYREEE (reference sequence). J was trimmed by 2 bases and V by 5 bases; bases with no gene match: 12. This CDR3 comprises 18 residues. CDR3 protein: CASSRALGLAGETYEQYF. As DNA, the CDR3 is TGTGCCAGCAGTCGGGCCCTGGGACTAGCGGGGGAGACCTACGAGCAGTACTTC.

This clonotype was detected a few times. The chain couples TRBV7-2 to TRBJ2-5; D is unresolved. Trimming took 5 bases from V and 3 from J, leaving 13 bases between them. The CDR3 runs 14 residues. Germline V gene lookup returns CDR1 SGHTA and CDR2 FQGNSA. CDR3 loop: CASSPVRREETQYF. Written as DNA, the CDR3 is TGTGCCAGCAGCCCCGTGAGGAGAGAAGAGACCCAGTACTTC.

In its sample, this clonotype was seen many times. The chain combines TRBV10-3 with TRBJ2-7; TRBD1 aligns across 7 bases. Per the germline V gene, CDR1 is ENHRY and CDR2 is SYGVKD. This CDR3 comprises 12 residues. J lost 1 base, V lost 10 bases, and 4 bases had no gene match. The CDR3 DNA reads as TGTGCCACGGGACAGAGTTCCTACGAGCAGTACTTC. Protein product: CATGQSSYEQYF.

This clonotype showed up just a few times. The chain joins TRBV9 to TRBJ2-1, with D perhaps TRBD2 (6 bases). The CDR3 length is 17 residues. Germline CDR1 and CDR2: SGDLS and YYNGEE. The V end lost 3 bases, the J end lost 1 base, and 17 bases lay between the germline ends. CDR3 region: CASSAGGGRGSYNEQFF. The CDR3 DNA reads TGTGCCAGCAGCGCGGGTGGGGGACGGGGGTCCTACAATGAGCAGTTCTTC.

V is TRBV6-5 and J is TRBJ1-1; maybe TRBD1 (5 bases). The CDR3 runs 14 residues. Germline V lookup: CDR1 MNHEY, CDR2 SVGAGI. Trimming cost V 0 bases and J 4 bases, with 9 bases left between them. DNA for the CDR3: TGTGCCAGCAGTTACTCGGGGGGGGGCACTGAAGCTTTCTTT. This encodes CASSYSGGGTEAFF.

V gene TRBV4-3 combines with J gene TRBJ2-3; 12 bases are a match to TRBD2. The junction had 11 bases not matched to a gene; V was cut back by 1 base and J by 9 bases. Germline CDR1 LGHNA, CDR2 YSLEER. CDR3 length equals 17 residues. CDR3 sequence: CASSQGPASGGAYTQYF. DNA of the CDR3: TGCGCCAGCAGCCAAGGGCCGGCTAGCGGGGGGGCCTACACGCAGTATTTT.

This clonotype was seen many times. The chain links TRBV20-1 to TRBJ2-2; D possibly corresponds to TRBD1 (6 bases). The CDR3 is 15 residues long. V was trimmed by 3 bases and J by 0 bases, leaving 11 bases between them. Germline assignment: CDR1 DFQATT and CDR2 SNEGSKA (reference sequence). CDR3 in amino acids: CSARAGGANTGELFF. The CDR3 DNA reads TGCAGTGCTAGGGCTGGGGGCGCGAACACCGGGGAGCTGTTTTTT.

V and J are TRBV11-2 and TRBJ2-2; 15 nucleotides match TRBD2. This CDR3 comprises 15 residues. V shed 7 bases, J shed 7 bases, and the junction held 4 bases outside the gene matches. Looked up from germline, CDR1 is SGHAT and CDR2 is FQNNGV. This CDR3 reads CASTPGLAGGGELFF. CDR3 bases: TGTGCCAGCACCCCGGGACTAGCGGGAGGCGGGGAGCTGTTTTTT.

This clonotype was seen more than once but under ten times. V gene TRBV4-1 combines with J gene TRBJ1-4; D might be TRBD1 (5 bases). Germline CDR1 MGHRA, CDR2 YSYEKL. The V gene lost 4 bases and the J gene lost 0 bases, with 12 bases spanning the gap. The CDR3 has 16 residues. The CDR3 DNA is TGCGCCAGCAGCCGACCAGAAGGGGCAACTAATGAAAAACTGTTTTTT. Amino acid sequence: CASSRPEGATNEKLFF.

This chain joins TRBV13 and TRBJ1-3; tentative D call: TRBD1 (6 bases). The CDR3 has 16 amino acids. Trimming took off 5 bases at V and 3 bases at J, with 17 bases between the two ends. Per germline, CDR1 PRHDT and CDR2 FYEKMQ (reference sequence). As DNA, the CDR3 is TGTGCCAGCAGCGCCCAACTCGGGGGGCTTGGAAACACCATATATTTT. Amino acids: CASSAQLGGLGNTIYF.

V usage is TRBV5-1 and J usage is TRBJ2-3, with TRBD2 identical over 9 bases. Germline lookup yields CDR1 SGHRS and CDR2 YFSETQ. The CDR3 consists of 16 residues. V shed 1 base and J 0 bases; nucleotides not matched to a gene: 3. The CDR3 loop is CASSLPSGASTDTQYF. The CDR3 DNA follows: TGCGCCAGCAGCTTGCCTAGCGGGGCTAGCACAGATACGCAGTATTTT.

V usage is TRBV10-3 and J usage is TRBJ2-1, with 10 bases aligning to TRBD1. Germline V gene lookup returns CDR1 ENHRY and CDR2 SYGVKD. Unmatched junction bases numbered 7, after V lost 0 bases and J lost 8 bases. The CDR3 has 16 residues. CDR3 sequence reads: CAISESWTGGSDEQFF. As DNA, the CDR3 is TGTGCCATCAGTGAGTCGTGGACAGGGGGAAGTGATGAGCAGTTCTTC.

This chain uses TRBV5-5 with TRBJ2-1; possible D gene TRBD2, 6 bases. The ends were cut back, 1 base at V and 6 bases at J, with 14 bases in the middle. In germline, CDR1 is SGHKS, CDR2 YYEKEE (reference sequence). CDR3 length equals 15 residues. The CDR3 loop reads CASSLSGEALNEQFF. The DNA for the CDR3 is TGTGCCAGCAGCTTGTCGGGGGAGGCCCTCAATGAGCAGTTCTTC.